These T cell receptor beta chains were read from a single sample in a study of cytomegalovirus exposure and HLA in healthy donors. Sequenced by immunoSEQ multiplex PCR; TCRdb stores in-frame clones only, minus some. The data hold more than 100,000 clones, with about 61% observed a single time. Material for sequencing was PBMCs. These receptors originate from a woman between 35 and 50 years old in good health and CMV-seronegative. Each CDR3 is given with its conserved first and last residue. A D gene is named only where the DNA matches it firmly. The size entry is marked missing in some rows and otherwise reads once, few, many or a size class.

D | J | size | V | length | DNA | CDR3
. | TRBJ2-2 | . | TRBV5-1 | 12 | TGCGCCAGCAGCCTGAGCCGCGGGGAGCTGTTTTTT | CASSLSRGELFF
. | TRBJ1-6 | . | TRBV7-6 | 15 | TGTGCCAGCAGCTTAGTAGGGGGGGGGAACTCACCCCTCCACTTT | CASSLVGGGNSPLHF
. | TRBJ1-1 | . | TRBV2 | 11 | TGTGCCAGCACCGTGGGCGTTGAAGCTTTCTTT | CASTVGVEAFF
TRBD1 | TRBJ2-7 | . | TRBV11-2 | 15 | TGTGCCAGCAGCTTCCAGGGACAGGCGGGCTACGAGCAGTACTTC | CASSFQGQAGYEQYF
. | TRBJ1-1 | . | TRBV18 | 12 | TGTGCCAGCTCAGCAGACAGGACTGAAGCTTTCTTT | CASSADRTEAFF
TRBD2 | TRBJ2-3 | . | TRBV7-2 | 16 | TGTGCCAGCAGCTTAACTAGCGGGGGGGCTTCGGGTACGCAGTATTTT | CASSLTSGGASGTQYF
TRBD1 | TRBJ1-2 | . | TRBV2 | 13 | TGTGCCAGCACCGAGGACAGGGGGGATGGCTACACCTTC | CASTEDRGDGYTF
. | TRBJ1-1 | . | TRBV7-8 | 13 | TGTGCCAGCAGCTTAGGAGGTGGTGCTGAAGCTTTCTTT | CASSLGGGAEAFF
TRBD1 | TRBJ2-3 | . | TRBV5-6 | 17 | TGTGCCAGCAGCCCGGCGACCGGTGGACAGGGGGTGTATACGCAGTATTTT | CASSPATGGQGVYTQYF
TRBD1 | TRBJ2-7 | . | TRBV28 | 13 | TGTGCCAGCAGTAGGACAGGGTTAGGGGAGCAGTACTTC | CASSRTGLGEQYF
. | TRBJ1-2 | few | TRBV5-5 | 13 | TGTGCCAGCAGCTCAGGGGAGGGCTATGGCTACACCTTC | CASSSGEGYGYTF
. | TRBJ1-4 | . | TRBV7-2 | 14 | TGTGCCAGCAGACCCGCAGGGGCTAATGAAAAACTGTTTTTT | CASRPAGANEKLFF
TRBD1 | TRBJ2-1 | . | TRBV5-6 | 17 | TGTGCCAGCAGCTCATCCTCAAAAGACAGGGCTTACAATGAGCAGTTCTTC | CASSSSSKDRAYNEQFF
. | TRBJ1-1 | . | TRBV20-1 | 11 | TGCAGTGCCAGGGCTGACACTGAAGCTTTCTTT | CSARADTEAFF
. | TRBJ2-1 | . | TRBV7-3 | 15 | TGTGCCAGCAGCCCAGGTTCGGGGACCTACAATGAGCAGTTCTTC | CASSPGSGTYNEQFF
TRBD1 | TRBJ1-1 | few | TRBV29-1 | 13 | TGCAGCGTTGCCCAGGGGGGCGGCACTGAAGCTTTCTTT | CSVAQGGGTEAFF
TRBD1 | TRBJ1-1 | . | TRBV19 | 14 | TGTGCCAGTAGGAGGGGGACAGCGAACACTGAAGCTTTCTTT | CASRRGTANTEAFF
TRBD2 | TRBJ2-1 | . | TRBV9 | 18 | TGTGCCAGCAGCGTAGAAAAAAGCGGGGCCTCTCCTTACAATGAGCAGTTCTTC | CASSVEKSGASPYNEQFF
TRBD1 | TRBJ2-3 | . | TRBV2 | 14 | TGTGCCAGCGTAGAGGGACAGGGTTGGGATACGCAGTATTTT | CASVEGQGWDTQYF
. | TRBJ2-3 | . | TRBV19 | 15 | TGTGCCAGTAGTATCGGGGCGGGGCTCACAGATACGCAGTATTTT | CASSIGAGLTDTQYF
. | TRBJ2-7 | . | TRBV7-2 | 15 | TGTGCCAGCAGCTTAGCTCCTACAGTTAACTACGAGCAGTACTTC | CASSLAPTVNYEQYF
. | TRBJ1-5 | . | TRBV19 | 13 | TGTGCCAGTGGTTACAGGTCCGGTCAGCCCCAGCATTTT | CASGYRSGQPQHF
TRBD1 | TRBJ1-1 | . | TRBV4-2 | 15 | TGTGCCAGCAGCCAATTGGGAACAGGGGACGCTGAAGATTTCTTT | CASSQLGTGDAEDFF
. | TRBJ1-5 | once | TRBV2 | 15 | TGTGCCAGCAGTCCACAGGGTCCTAGCAATCAGCCCCAGCATTTT | CASSPQGPSNQPQHF
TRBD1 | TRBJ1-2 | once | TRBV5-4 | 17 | TGTGCCAGCAGCTTCACAGGGGCCAACTCTGCTTACTATGGCTACACCTTC | CASSFTGANSAYYGYTF
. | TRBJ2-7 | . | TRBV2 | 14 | TGTGCCAGCAGTGGTGACAGCAGCTCCTACGAGCAGTACTTC | CASSGDSSSYEQYF
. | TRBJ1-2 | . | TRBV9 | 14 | TGTGCCAGCAGCGTTAGACAGGATTTCTATGGCTACACCTTC | CASSVRQDFYGYTF
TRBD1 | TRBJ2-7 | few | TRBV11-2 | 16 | TGTGCCAGCAGCCCCCTAAAGCGGACAGGGAGGTACGAGCAGTACTTC | CASSPLKRTGRYEQYF
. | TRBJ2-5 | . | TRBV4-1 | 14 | TGCGCCAGCAGTCTCAGTCCAGGGGGAGGGACCCAGTACTTC | CASSLSPGGGTQYF
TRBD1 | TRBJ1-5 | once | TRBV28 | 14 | TGTGCCAGCAGACAGGGGCCGGGCAATCAGCCCCAGCATTTT | CASRQGPGNQPQHF
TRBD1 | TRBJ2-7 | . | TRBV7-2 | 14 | TGTGCCAGCAGCGGGGACAGGGTCTCCTACGAGCAGTACTTC | CASSGDRVSYEQYF
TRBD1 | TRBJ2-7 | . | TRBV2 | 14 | TGTGCCAGCAGTGAGGACAGGGGTTCCTACGAGCAGTACTTC | CASSEDRGSYEQYF
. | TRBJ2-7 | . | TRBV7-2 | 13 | TGTGCCAGCAGCCCTTGGCGACAGTACGAGCAGTACTTC | CASSPWRQYEQYF
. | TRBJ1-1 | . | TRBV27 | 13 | TGTGCCAGCAGTTTCGAGGCAAGCAATGAAGCTTTCTTT | CASSFEASNEAFF
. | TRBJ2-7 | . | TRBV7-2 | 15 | TGTGCCAGCAGCCTCGAATTGACAGGTCCTTACGAGCAGTACTTC | CASSLELTGPYEQYF
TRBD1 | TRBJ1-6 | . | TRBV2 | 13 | TGTGCCAGCATCGGACAGGGGCCCTCACCCCTCCACTTT | CASIGQGPSPLHF
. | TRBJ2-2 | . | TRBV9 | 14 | TGTGCCAGCAGCGTCAACACCTACACCGGGGAGCTGTTTTTT | CASSVNTYTGELFF
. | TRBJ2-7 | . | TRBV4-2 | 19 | TGTGCCAGCAGCCAAGATTCGTATTCCCTGAGGGATGAGGACTACGAGCAGTACTTC | CASSQDSYSLRDEDYEQYF
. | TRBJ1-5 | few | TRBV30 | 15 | TGTGCCTGGAGTCCCTCAGTGGGGGGTCATCAGCCCCAGCATTTT | CAWSPSVGGHQPQHF
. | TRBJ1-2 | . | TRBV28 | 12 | TGTGCCAGCAGATCCGGGGGGCCTGGCTACACCTTC | CASRSGGPGYTF
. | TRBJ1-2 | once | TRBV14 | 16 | TGTGCCAGCAGCCTCTCCCAGGGGAAGGGGAACTATGGCTACACCTTC | CASSLSQGKGNYGYTF
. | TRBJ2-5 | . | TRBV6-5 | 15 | TGTGCCAGCAGTGCGACTAGGGGTGCCAGAGAGACCCAGTACTTC | CASSATRGARETQYF
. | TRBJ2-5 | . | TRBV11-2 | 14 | TGTGCCAGCAGCTTAGGTCCGAGTCGGGAGACCCAGTACTTC | CASSLGPSRETQYF
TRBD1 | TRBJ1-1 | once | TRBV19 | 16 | TGTGCCAGTAGTGCAAGGACAGGGTGGGGAGCTACTGAAGCTTTCTTT | CASSARTGWGATEAFF
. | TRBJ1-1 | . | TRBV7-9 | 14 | TGTGCCAGCAGCCCAAAGGGGTCTTACACTGAAGCTTTCTTT | CASSPKGSYTEAFF